This paragraph covers one T cell receptor beta chain sequence. This clone was detected only once. Its target antigen remains unknown. No per-base quality is available; no much larger clone lies one base away. TCRbeta CDR3 regions were amplified from genomic DNA using the immunoSEQ Assay, a bias-controlled multiplex PCR. Per the authors' processing: Nucleated cell counts per sample were estimated from amplification of reference gene primers within the assay. Sequence reads were collapsed and filtered to measure the absolute abundance of every unique TCRbeta CDR3 rearrangement. For each sample, productive Simpson clonality was calculated as the square root of Simpson's diversity index over productive rearrangements. Not all clones reach the TCRdb copy of this immuneACCESS table, which keeps in-frame sequences only. Checked studies attribute under half of the gap to unresolved V genes and leave the rest unexplained. The V and J calls and the clone size are those of that table, but D and trimming were determined from the DNA. The sample profile shows some 490,000 clones; roughly nine tenths of them were found once. The ten largest clones represent 7% to 10% of the sample.

The sample is drawn from a study of blood T cell repertoires in COVID-19 (dated by TCRdb to about 2020). Study-level background: The collaborator samples originated in the United States, Italy and Spain and spanned the acute and convalescent phases of COVID-19. The prospective study material was composed of cDNA or gDNA derived from T cells, B-cell-depleted T cells, or PBMCs. The dataset comprised deeply sampled blood TCRbeta repertoires from subjects exposed to, actively infected with, or recovered from COVID-19. The repertoires were released in a freely available public database meant as a resource for research on the immune response to SARS-CoV-2. The samples were drawn from the first 160 participants of the ongoing ImmuneRACE study and from under 1,500 subjects provided by 6 global collaborators. Nearly every sample came with metadata listing a de-identified subject ID, COVID-19 status, age in years and sex. Where available, HLA class I and class II types were taken from metadata supplied by the sample provider and were not determined by assay-based typing. The paper as a whole reports these results and caveats: Clinical and demographic metadata were provided uncurated, with the amount varying by source and participant.

Participants in the prospective study were aged about 18 to 89 years, lived in some 24 United States geographic areas, and enrolled through a virtual design. Cohort assignment in the prospective study relied on participant-reported clinical history from a screening survey and a study questionnaire. Recovered participants in ImmuneRACE Cohort 3 were defined as having two consecutive negative NP/OP PCR tests, clearance from a healthcare professional, or resolution of symptoms. Each participant in the prospective study had whole blood, serum and a nasopharyngeal or oropharyngeal swab collected by mobile phlebotomists. Additional blood draws and questionnaires over a 2-month period could optionally be provided by prospective study participants. Blood samples from the prospective study were shipped frozen or at room temperature prior to DNA extraction. Unmatched junction bases come to 6, with V trimmed by 1 base and J by 3 bases. Spanning cysteine to phenylalanine, the CDR3 consists of 15 amino acids. The only DNA kept is the CDR3, 45 bases in frame from the first base. CDR1 and CDR2 are read off the germline V gene as MDHEN and SYDVKM.

The specimen sequenced was PBMCs or T cells enriched from blood (not recorded which). The receptor comes from a woman aged 55-75 years who had recovered from COVID-19. In this chain, TRBV28 is recombined with TRBJ2-7; 7 middle bases align to TRBD1. The nucleotide sequence reads TGTGCCAGCAGTTTATCCGGGACAGCTTTCTACGAGCAGTACTTC. This is translated as CASSLSGTAFYEQYF.